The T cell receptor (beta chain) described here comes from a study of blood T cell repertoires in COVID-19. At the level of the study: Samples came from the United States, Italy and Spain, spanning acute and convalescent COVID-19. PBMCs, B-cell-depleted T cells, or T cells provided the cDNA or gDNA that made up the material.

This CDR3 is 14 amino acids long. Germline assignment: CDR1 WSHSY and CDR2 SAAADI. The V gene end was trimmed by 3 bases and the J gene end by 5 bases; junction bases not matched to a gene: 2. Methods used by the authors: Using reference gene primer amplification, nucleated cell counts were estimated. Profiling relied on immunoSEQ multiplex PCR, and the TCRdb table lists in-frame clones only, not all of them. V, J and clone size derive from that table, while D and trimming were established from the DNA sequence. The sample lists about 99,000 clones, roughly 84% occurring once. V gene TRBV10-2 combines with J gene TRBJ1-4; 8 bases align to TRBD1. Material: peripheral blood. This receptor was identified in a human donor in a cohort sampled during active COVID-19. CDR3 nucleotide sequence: TGCGCCAGCAGTGACCGGACAGGGAATGAAAAACTGTTTTTT. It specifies CASSDRTGNEKLFF.